These T cell receptor beta chains were read from a single sample in a study of vaccination effects on CD4 cells after COVID-19. For these receptors, no antigen is known. Clones were sequenced by immunoSEQ multiplex PCR, and TCRdb holds only the in-frame ones, with some missing. The profile shows roughly 75,000 clones, approximately 79% of them singletons. The material sequenced was CD4+ T cells from PBMCs cultured with HCoV-OC43 spike peptides, taken before COVID-19 vaccination. All receptors derive from a human donor who received a COVID-19 vaccine. Both conserved end residues are part of each CDR3. Fields, in order: D gene, CDR3 length, J gene, clone size, V gene, CDR3 DNA, CDR3 protein. The D gene is left open where the match is weak. A row's size may be missing; if present it is once, few, many or a size class.

NA | 14 | TRBJ2-5 | once | TRBV6-5 | TGTGCCAGCAGACAGGGACCCGCACGGGAGACCCAGTACTTC | CASRQGPARETQYF
NA | 14 | TRBJ2-3 | NA | TRBV5-4 | TGTGCCAGCAGCGCGGCCGGGGGATCAGATACGCAGTATTTT | CASSAAGGSDTQYF
NA | 12 | TRBJ2-2 | NA | TRBV19 | TGTGCCAGTATATCCCCGAGCGGGGAGCTGTTTTTT | CASISPSGELFF
NA | 14 | TRBJ1-2 | NA | TRBV30 | TGTGCCTGGAGTCATGACCTTCTTGACTATGGCTACACCTTC | CAWSHDLLDYGYTF
TRBD1 | 14 | TRBJ2-1 | NA | TRBV6-5 | TGTGCCAGCAGTTGGACAGGGCTTTCAAATGAGCAGTTCTTC | CASSWTGLSNEQFF
NA | 17 | TRBJ1-2 | NA | TRBV19 | TGTGCCAGTAGTATAGATAGGCGGGCGCCAGCGGGCTATGGCTACACCTTC | CASSIDRRAPAGYGYTF
NA | 16 | TRBJ2-4 | NA | TRBV19 | TGTGCCAGTAGTATAGGCACAGTAGTAGCCAAAAACATTCAGTACTTC | CASSIGTVVAKNIQYF
TRBD1 | 19 | TRBJ2-5 | few | TRBV3-1/TRBV3-2 | TGTGCCAGCAGCCAAGATTCAAGTGTAGGGACAGGGGGCTACGAGACCCAGTACTTC | CASSQDSSVGTGGYETQYF
NA | 16 | TRBJ2-3 | NA | TRBV2 | TGTGCCAGCAGTGAAGTCGGCTTCTCTAGCACAGATACGCAGTATTTT | CASSEVGFSSTDTQYF
NA | 15 | TRBJ2-3 | NA | TRBV5-1 | TGCGCCAGCAGCAGGCTAGGGGGGTCGGTAGATACGCAGTATTTT | CASSRLGGSVDTQYF
NA | 11 | TRBJ1-5 | NA | TRBV12-3/TRBV12-4 | TGTGCCAGCAGCTATGGGACGGCCACGCATTTT | CASSYGTATHF
TRBD1 | 12 | TRBJ1-1 | NA | TRBV7-8 | TGTGCCAGCAGCGAGACAGGGGGTAAAGCTTTCTTT | CASSETGGKAFF
TRBD2 | 16 | TRBJ2-2 | NA | TRBV7-2 | TGTGCCAGCAGCTTCGGAATCGGTGGGGGAGGGTGGGAGCTGTTTTTT | CASSFGIGGGGWELFF
NA | 13 | TRBJ1-5 | NA | TRBV27 | TGTGCCAGCAGTATTAGATCTAATCAGCCCCAGCATTTT | CASSIRSNQPQHF
NA | 14 | TRBJ2-5 | NA | TRBV15 | TGTGCCACCAGCAGAGACGCGGCTCCTGAGACCCAGTACTTC | CATSRDAAPETQYF
NA | 12 | TRBJ2-2 | NA | TRBV12-3/TRBV12-4 | TGTGCCAGCAGTTTTTGGACCGGGGAGCTGTTTTTT | CASSFWTGELFF
NA | 14 | TRBJ1-6 | once | TRBV15 | TGTGCCACCCGATCCAGGGGCGAGAATTCACCCCTCCACTTT | CATRSRGENSPLHF
TRBD1 | 15 | TRBJ2-2 | few | TRBV28 | TGTGCCAGCAGTCCCGACAGGGGCGGAACCGGGGAGCTGTTTTTT | CASSPDRGGTGELFF
NA | 15 | TRBJ1-6 | NA | TRBV6-5 | TGTGCCAGTAGGACAGACCTCTCGGGTAATTCACCCCTCCACTTT | CASRTDLSGNSPLHF
NA | 18 | TRBJ1-1 | once | TRBV30 | TGTGCCTGGAGTCCATCGCGGACTTATCCGGCCGTGAACACTGAAGCTTTCTTT | CAWSPSRTYPAVNTEAFF
NA | 14 | TRBJ2-1 | few | TRBV5-1 | TGCGCCAGCAGCTTGGGGGTCGGGGGCAATGAGCAGTTCTTC | CASSLGVGGNEQFF
NA | 13 | TRBJ1-1 | NA | TRBV5-4 | TGTGCCAGCAGCTTTACAGTTCGGACTGAAGCTTTCTTT | CASSFTVRTEAFF
TRBD1 | 16 | TRBJ2-5 | NA | TRBV29-1 | TGCAGCGTTGAAGATTCTGGGACAGGGTATGGAGAGACCCAGTACTTC | CSVEDSGTGYGETQYF
TRBD1 | 15 | TRBJ1-2 | NA | TRBV4-1 | TGCGCCAGCAGCCAAGCAGGACAGGTGGTCCATGGCTACACCTTC | CASSQAGQVVHGYTF
NA | 13 | TRBJ2-2 | few | TRBV9 | TGTGCCAGCAGCGTCCTCACCTTGGGGGAGCTGTTTTTT | CASSVLTLGELFF
NA | 14 | TRBJ1-1 | few | TRBV5-1 | TGCGCCAGCAGCTCACAGGGCGGGGGCACTGAAGCTTTCTTT | CASSSQGGGTEAFF
NA | 13 | TRBJ1-1 | NA | TRBV19 | TGTGCCAGTAGTTTTGACAGTAACACTGAAGCTTTCTTT | CASSFDSNTEAFF
NA | 12 | TRBJ2-2 | NA | TRBV3-1/TRBV3-2 | TGTGCCAGCAGCCAAAGGGTCGGGGAGCTGTTTTTT | CASSQRVGELFF
NA | 20 | TRBJ1-5 | NA | TRBV19 | TGTGCCAGTAGTATTAAAGGGATGAGAGTGATCGGGCTCGAAAATCAGCCCCAGCATTTT | CASSIKGMRVIGLENQPQHF
TRBD1 | 15 | TRBJ2-3 | NA | TRBV19 | TGTGCCAGTAAACCCGGGACAGGGAACACAGATACGCAGTATTTT | CASKPGTGNTDTQYF
NA | 14 | TRBJ1-1 | NA | TRBV30 | TGTGCCTGGAGTGTACTGGGGACGGGCACTGAAGCTTTCTTT | CAWSVLGTGTEAFF
NA | 16 | TRBJ1-3 | NA | TRBV19 | TGTGCCAGTAGTATAGATCGAGGGGCGGTTGGAAACACCATATATTTT | CASSIDRGAVGNTIYF
TRBD2 | 17 | TRBJ2-1 | NA | TRBV4-1 | TGCGCCAGCAGCCAAGTGGACATGGGACTAGGTGCAAATGAGCAGTTCTTC | CASSQVDMGLGANEQFF
NA | 13 | TRBJ1-2 | NA | TRBV12-3/TRBV12-4 | TGTGCCAGCAGTTCGCAGGGCAACTATGGCTACACCTTC | CASSSQGNYGYTF
TRBD1 | 15 | TRBJ2-3 | NA | TRBV5-1 | TGCGCCAGCAGCGCACAGGGGGCGGACACAGATACGCAGTATTTT | CASSAQGADTDTQYF
NA | 16 | TRBJ2-4 | NA | TRBV27 | TGTGCCAGCAGTCCACTTAGGTCAACAGCCAAAAACATTCAGTACTTC | CASSPLRSTAKNIQYF
TRBD2 | 16 | TRBJ2-1 | NA | TRBV11-3 | TGTGCCAGCAGCCCCCGGGGGGTTCGCTCCTACAATGAGCAGTTCTTC | CASSPRGVRSYNEQFF
NA | 14 | TRBJ1-5 | once | TRBV5-3 | TGTGCCAGAAGCCGGGCAGCTCTAAATCAGCCCCAGCATTTT | CARSRAALNQPQHF
NA | 14 | TRBJ1-1 | few | TRBV5-5 | TGTGCCAGCAGCTATAGGCCCCCGAACACTGAAGCTTTCTTT | CASSYRPPNTEAFF
NA | 12 | TRBJ1-1 | NA | TRBV6-2/TRBV6-3 | TGTGCCAGCAGTTCCGTCGTCGCCCGCGCTTTCTTT | CASSSVVARAFF
NA | 12 | TRBJ1-1 | NA | TRBV15 | TGTGCCACCAGCACGGTCCGGACTGAAGCTTTCTTT | CATSTVRTEAFF
NA | 16 | TRBJ2-6 | NA | TRBV5-1 | TGCGCCAGCAGCTTGAAATCAGGCTCTGGGGCCAACGTCCTGACTTTC | CASSLKSGSGANVLTF
TRBD1 | 14 | TRBJ2-1 | once | TRBV19 | TGTGCCAGTACCGCTCGGACAGGGCGCAATGAGCAGTTCTTC | CASTARTGRNEQFF
NA | 15 | TRBJ2-1 | NA | TRBV4-3 | TGCGCCAGCAGCCAAGGGGTAGTTGCGGGCAATGAGCAGTTCTTC | CASSQGVVAGNEQFF
TRBD1 | 12 | TRBJ2-1 | NA | TRBV28 | TGTGCCAGCAGTTTATTCAGGGGGAGAGTGTTCTTC | CASSLFRGRVFF
NA | 16 | TRBJ1-5 | NA | TRBV3-1/TRBV3-2 | TGTGCCAGCAGCCAACGGGGGGAGGGAGTCAATCAGCCCCAGCATTTT | CASSQRGEGVNQPQHF
NA | 13 | TRBJ1-1 | few | TRBV18 | TGTGCCAGCTCGCTCAACAGGTTCACTGAAGCTTTCTTT | CASSLNRFTEAFF
NA | 14 | TRBJ2-3 | NA | TRBV5-4 | TGTGCCAGCAGCCATACCGGGCCCACAGATACGCAGTATTTT | CASSHTGPTDTQYF
NA | 14 | TRBJ2-1 | NA | TRBV28 | TGTGCCAGCAGTTTAATAAGCTCCTACAATGAGCAGTTCTTC | CASSLISSYNEQFF